This TCR beta chain is drawn from a study of human T cells and chemical hapten exposure. TCRdb reprocessed the RACE reads with MiXCR, giving one entry per CDR3 protein. Of 50,000 to 70,000 distinct CDR3 sequences in the sample, about 6% are singletons; the top ten hold 3% to 3.5%. This clonotype was detected only a few times. CDR3 length: 15 amino acids. Trimming took 4 bases from V and 1 from J; bases not matched to a gene: 4. Germline CDR1 is MGHRA and CDR2 is YSYEKL. Time point specified: healthy volunteer bleed at 6 weeks. Unseparated into fractions, whole blood served as the source from which total RNA was extracted.

The sequence derives from a female donor in good health. Some clones in this sample may be carry-over from other donors' samples. The chain recombines TRBV4-1 with TRBJ1-2; 9 bases line up with TRBD1. Sequences were obtained from whole blood. The chain's CDR3 is CASSRGQGGNYGYTF. Here the CDR3 DNA reads TGCGCCAGCAGCCGGGGACAGGGAGGTAACTATGGCTACACCTTC.